The 8 T cell receptor beta chains given below trace back to one sample, sequenced in a study of blood T cell repertoires in COVID-19. Clones were sequenced by immunoSEQ multiplex PCR, and TCRdb holds only the in-frame ones, with some missing. Here the sample spans fewer than 200,000 clones, about 83% being singletons. Source material: PBMCs or T cells enriched from blood (not recorded which). The source is a woman between 45 and 65 years old in a cohort exposed to, infected with or recovered from COVID-19 (not recorded which).

DNA for the CDR3: TGTGCCAGCAGTCCGGGGGAGGGTCAGCCCCAGCATTTT. Translated: CASSPGEGQPQHF. The chain uses TRBV15 and TRBJ1-5; TRBD1 might be the D (5 bases). The CDR3 sequence is 13 residues long. Trimming shortened V by 10 bases and J by 6 bases, and 16 bases separated the two germline ends. CDR1 is LNHNV, CDR2 YYDKDF, per germline (reference sequence).

This chain links TRBV6-5 with TRBJ1-2; D not certain. V was pared by 6 bases and J by 7 bases, with 15 bases between. This CDR3 comprises 13 residues. Germline loops: CDR1 MNHEY, CDR2 SVGAGI. This chain's CDR3 is CASSPSGVRGYTF. CDR3 nucleotide sequence: TGTGCCAGCAGCCCGAGCGGGGTCCGTGGCTACACCTTC.

This clone was seen only a few times. V and J are TRBV13 and TRBJ2-7, with 11 positions matching TRBD1. The CDR3 is made up of 17 amino acids. Per the germline V gene, CDR1 is PRHDT and CDR2 is FYEKMQ (reference sequence). V trimming: 5 bases; J trimming: 5 bases; junction bases outside the gene matches: 14. In DNA, the CDR3 is TGTGCCAGCAGCCCCGGGGACGGGACAGGGGGTTCCCACGAGCAGTACTTC. Protein product: CASSPGDGTGGSHEQYF. The full variable domain, in which reference TRBV13 and TRBJ2-7 provide the parts outside the CDR3, is AAGVIQSPRHLIKEKRETATLKCYPIPRHDTVYWYQQGPGQDPQFLISFYEKMQSDKGSIPDRFSAQQFSDYHSELNMSSLELGDSALYFCASSPGDGTGGSHEQYFGPGTRLTVT.

This clone has just one count. This chain links TRBV28 with TRBJ2-5, with 7 bases aligning to TRBD1. Germline CDR1 MDHEN, CDR2 SYDVKM. This CDR3 has 14 amino acids. V shed 5 bases and J 6 bases; nucleotides not matched to a gene: 9. CDR3 loop: CASSIGQDLKTQYF. As DNA, the CDR3 is TGTGCCAGCAGTATAGGACAGGATTTGAAGACCCAGTACTTC.

The CDR3 sequence: CASSADTEAFF. The DNA of the CDR3 is TGTGCCAGCAGCGCGGACACTGAAGCTTTCTTT. J is TRBJ1-1 and V is TRBV28; D is uncertain. V shed 6 bases and J shed 3 bases, with 5 bases lying between them. Looked up from germline, CDR1 is MDHEN and CDR2 is SYDVKM. The CDR3 covers 11 residues.

V and J are TRBV6-5 and TRBJ2-7, with 10 bases aligning to TRBD1. The V gene's germline CDR1 is MNHEY and CDR2 SVGAGI. The V gene end was trimmed by 8 bases and the J gene end by 3 bases; junction bases not matched to a gene: 1. The CDR3 spans 12 residues. The CDR3 spells CASGTGDYEQYF. CDR3 sequence (DNA): TGTGCCAGCGGGACAGGGGACTACGAGCAGTACTTC.

This rearrangement joins TRBV7-2 to TRBJ2-7, with D possibly TRBD2 on 7 matching bases. The CDR3 spans 16 residues. CDR1 and CDR2 from the germline V gene are SGHTA and FQGNSA. V lost 2 bases and J lost 3, with 17 bases in between. In DNA form, the CDR3 reads TGTGCCAGCAGCTTAAGGCGGGGGCCGCCCTACTACGAGCAGTACTTC. This translates into CASSLRRGPPYYEQYF.

The gene calls are TRBV9 and TRBJ2-3; D not certain. This CDR3 is built from 15 residues. Trimming pared 0 bases from V and 0 bases from J, leaving 8 bases between. Germline CDR1 SGDLS, CDR2 YYNGEE. The CDR3 DNA follows: TGTGCCAGCAGCGTAGTCCTCCGGAGCACAGATACGCAGTATTTT. The encoded protein is CASSVVLRSTDTQYF.